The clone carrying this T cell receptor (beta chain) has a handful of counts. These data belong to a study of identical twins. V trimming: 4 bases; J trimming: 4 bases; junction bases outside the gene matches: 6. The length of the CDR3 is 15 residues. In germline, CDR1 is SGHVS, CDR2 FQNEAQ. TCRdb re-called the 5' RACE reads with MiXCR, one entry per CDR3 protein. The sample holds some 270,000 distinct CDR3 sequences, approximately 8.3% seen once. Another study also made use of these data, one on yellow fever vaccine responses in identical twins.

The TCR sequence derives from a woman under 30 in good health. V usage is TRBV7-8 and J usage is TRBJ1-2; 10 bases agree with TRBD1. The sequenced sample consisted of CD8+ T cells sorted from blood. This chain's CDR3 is CASSSHRQGAYGYTF. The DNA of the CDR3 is TGTGCCAGCAGCTCACATCGACAGGGGGCCTATGGCTACACCTTC. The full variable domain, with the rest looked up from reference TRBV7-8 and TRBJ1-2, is GAGVSQSPRYKVAKRGQDVALRCDPISGHVSLFWYQQALGQGPEFLTYFQNEAQLDKSGLPSDRFFAERPEGSVSTLKIQRTQQEDSAVYLCASSSHRQGAYGYTFGSGTRLTVV.